This record covers a single T cell receptor beta chain. What it binds is unknown. The donors comprised healthy bone marrow donors. Germline lookup yields CDR1 KGHSH and CDR2 LQKENI. Trimming shortened V by 2 bases and J by 5 bases, and 13 bases separated the two germline ends. The CDR3 runs 15 residues. 13 Jbeta primers and 60 Vbeta primers were used for the PCR. Profiling relied on immunoSEQ multiplex PCR, and the TCRdb table lists in-frame clones only, not all of them. The table includes about 120,000 clones, roughly 15% detected once. The data belong to a study of cytomegalovirus exposure and HLA in healthy donors. Overall study findings and caveats: Among CMV-associated TCR beta chains, most appeared HLA-restricted in a later analysis. It was shown in a later analysis that HLA-associated TCR beta chains were more clonally expanded than other, equally common chains. Overall, approximately 150 TCR beta chains were annotated as cytomegalovirus-associated.

The sequencing sample was made of PBMCs. The chain couples TRBV18 to TRBJ1-3; D may be TRBD1 (6 bases). This TCR was recovered from a female donor in good health and CMV-seropositive. CDR3 amino acids: CASSPGQGTRNTIYF. The DNA for the CDR3 is TGTGCCAGCTCACCAGGGCAGGGGACGCGAAACACCATATATTTT.